The clone carrying this T cell receptor beta chain is classed as large (0.1 to 1%). Its antigen remains unidentified. The data belong to a study of immune heterogeneity within non-small cell lung tumors. TCR beta CDR3 was amplified by multiplex PCR, first round ten to eleven cycles, 32 V and 13 J primers. TCRdb re-called the multiplex PCR reads through MiXCR, storing one row per CDR3 protein. The sample gives 2,500 to 3,500 distinct CDR3 sequences, 25% to 30% of which show up once; 10% is in the top ten. The starting template was genomic DNA from bulk tumor, approximately 620 ng per sample. Widely spaced biopsies, several per primary tumor, were obtained at surgery. Patients went through curative surgery, and their non-small cell lung cancer was untreated and newly diagnosed. Findings of the study overall: Multiple tumor sites within a patient showed recurrence of identical dominant CDR3 beta clonotypes; site-unique high-frequency clones were present as well. Between one patient and another, high-frequency T-cell receptor beta clonotypes were largely distinct. Local T-cell clonality correlated moderately but significantly with local tumor mutational burden (R roughly 0.33).

Sequencing was carried out using lung tumor tissue. The clonotype was recovered from a man between 60 and 70 years old with non-small cell lung cancer.

The CDR3 loop is CASSVAQGIEGYTF. In DNA form, the CDR3 reads TGTGCCAGCAGCGTAGCCCAGGGGATAGAAGGCTACACCTTC. The chain joins TRBV9 to TRBJ1-2; tentatively, D is TRBD1 (6 bases). The CDR3 consists of 14 residues. CDR1 and CDR2 from the germline V gene are SGDLS and YYNGEE. V lost 0 bases and J lost 8, with 14 bases in between.